A selection of T cell receptor beta chains follows, all from one sample in a study of T cells after posttransplantation cyclophosphamide. Libraries were prepared by immunoSEQ multiplex PCR; TCRdb keeps only in-frame clonotypes and omits some of them. The sample lists fewer than 40,000 clones, around 90% occurring once. Sample: naive CD4+ T cells sorted from PBMCs. Receptors were obtained from a woman aged 60-75 years in good health, CMV-negative, and a related stem cell transplant donor. The conserved cysteine and the conserved F or W are not part of the CDR3 here. Each record gives: J gene, V gene, CDR3 length, CDR3 protein.

>TRBJ2-1|TRBV7-9|11
ASGRGGLGEQF
>TRBJ1-4|TRBV28|13
ASSSAGATNEKLF
>TRBJ2-2|TRBV6-5|13
ASRLGRISTGELF
>TRBJ1-1|TRBV29-1|10
SGGQLNTEAF
>TRBJ1-2|TRBV28|13
ASSSQGEFNYGYT
>TRBJ2-1|TRBV6-1|12
ASSSDSSYNEQF
>TRBJ2-5|TRBV19|12
ASKARGGQETQY
>TRBJ2-5|TRBV2|13
ASRSQGGAPETQY
>TRBJ1-6|TRBV18|15
ASSPLGTGGLNSPLH
>TRBJ1-1|TRBV7-9|14
ASSLASAGALAEAF
>TRBJ1-5|TRBV27|13
ASSLRGGTGQPQH
>TRBJ1-2|TRBV28|12
ASSLGRGGYGYT
>TRBJ2-7|TRBV4-1|11
ASSQGLNYEQY
>TRBJ1-5|TRBV7-2|14
ASSRGGTGDNQPQH
>TRBJ2-1|TRBV5-1|14
ASSLAGTSGYNEQF
>TRBJ2-5|TRBV6-5|14
ASSYSSRRGQETQY
>TRBJ1-3|TRBV19|10
ASWGHGNTIY
>TRBJ2-5|TRBV7-3|13
ASSSTGGSTETQY
>TRBJ1-1|TRBV5-1|14
ASSLIAGTGKTEAF
>TRBJ1-6|TRBV6-1|16
ASSEDLDWTGNNSPLH
>TRBJ2-1|TRBV4-3|12
ASSRSGGKTEQF
>TRBJ2-1|TRBV5-1|13
ASSFPDRDGNEQF
>TRBJ2-7|TRBV18|14
ASSPPLDREAYEQY
>TRBJ1-5|TRBV30|10
AWSESEQPQH
>TRBJ2-6|TRBV19|13
ASRSGGSGANVLT
>TRBJ1-6|TRBV19|12
ASSTGQGNSPLH
>TRBJ1-5|TRBV7-9|14
ASSESQGVTNQPQH
>TRBJ2-3|TRBV7-2|12
ASSLVGILDTQY
>TRBJ1-1|TRBV5-1|12
ASSKDRGYTEAF
>TRBJ1-4|TRBV19|13
ASTPRGTRGEKLF
>TRBJ2-3|TRBV6-4|12
ASSPGIRGDTQY
>-|TRBV5-1|15
ASSAGTSSGVPYEQY
>TRBJ2-3|TRBV5-6|15
ASSLAPTSGRTDTQY
>TRBJ2-3|TRBV5-1|13
ASSFSGDSTDTQY
>TRBJ1-1|TRBV7-2|10
ASSLAAGEAF
>TRBJ2-7|TRBV9|12
ASSEGIGSGEQY
>TRBJ1-2|TRBV5-1|13
ASSLLTGGVYGYT
>TRBJ2-3|TRBV5-1|15
ASSPNAAAGELDTQY
>TRBJ1-2|TRBV28|13
AGRPSTGMRDGYT
>TRBJ1-2|TRBV7-2|10
ASSFPGNGYT
>TRBJ1-2|TRBV28|11
ASRATVNYGYT
>TRBJ2-5|TRBV11-2|12
ASSFNRGQETQY
>TRBJ2-7|TRBV29-1|11
SVKLDRAYEQY
>TRBJ1-4|TRBV5-8|8
ASPSEKLF
>TRBJ1-2|TRBV14|15
ASSQDIGWAGICGYT
>TRBJ1-1|TRBV30|10
AWSVQQIEAF
>TRBJ2-5|TRBV7-2|12
ASSSGTGKETQY
>TRBJ1-3|TRBV7-6|11
ASWAGSGNTIY
>TRBJ1-6|TRBV5-1|13
ASSQGQGANSPLH
>TRBJ2-6|TRBV5-1|12
ASRENAGANVLT
>TRBJ2-7|TRBV28|12
ASRKTGGPGEQY
>TRBJ2-3|TRBV7-2|13
ASSLQTGGSDTQY
>TRBJ1-2|TRBV27|13
ASSSQGTGERGYT
>TRBJ1-3|TRBV7-2|16
ASSLRTGAASSGNTIY
>TRBJ2-2|TRBV28|11
ASRRGHVGELF
>TRBJ2-1|TRBV7-3|13
ASSPTGTGKLEQF
>TRBJ2-7|TRBV6-5|13
ASGSPGRVAHEQY